A single sample gave rise to the 26 T cell receptor beta chains below, sequenced in a study of T cell repertoires in cytomegalovirus infection. In TCRdb, the reads were re-called with MiXCR into one record per CDR3 protein. The sample contains about 770,000 distinct CDR3 sequences, under 35% of which appear only once. These receptors have no identified antigens. Specimen: cultured CD8+ T cells from PBMCs, collected from culture after CMV antigen stimulation. The receptor source for this set is a human donor in good health (CMV status not recorded). Some clones in this sample may be carry-over from other donors' samples.

This clonotype turned up a few times. The chain combines TRBV27 with TRBJ2-5; D perhaps matches TRBD2 (5 bases). The CDR3 extends over 14 amino acids. V was clipped by 11 bases and J by 5 bases, with 21 bases between them. CDR1 is MNHEY, CDR2 SMNVEV, per germline (reference sequence). The CDR3 nucleotides read TGTGCCCGCTCGAAGGGAGACCTGAAGGAGACCCAGTACTTC. Encoded protein: CARSKGDLKETQYF.

The chain uses TRBV5-1 and TRBJ2-1, with TRBD1 matching 8 bases. Unmatched junction bases numbered 7, after V lost 4 bases and J lost 4 bases. CDR3 length: 15 amino acids. Per the germline V gene, CDR1 is SGHRS and CDR2 is YFSETQ. The CDR3 loop is CASSNRDRYYNEQFF. Here the CDR3 DNA reads TGCGCCAGCAGCAACCGGGACAGGTATTACAATGAGCAGTTCTTC.

Many counts were recorded for this clonotype. The chain combines TRBV6-5 with TRBJ1-1; D perhaps matches TRBD1 (6 bases). The CDR3 has 14 amino acids. Germline CDR1 is MNHEY and CDR2 is SVGAGI. Trimming removed 2 bases at V and 4 bases at J, with 11 bases between. CDR3 DNA: TGTGCCAGCAGTTACGACAGGAAGGTCACTGAAGCTTTCTTT. Translation gives CASSYDRKVTEAFF.

This clonotype was seen a few times. The V call is TRBV7-9, the J call TRBJ1-4; 8 bases match TRBD1. The germline V gene has CDR1 SEHNR and CDR2 FQNEAQ (reference sequence). V dropped 5 bases and J dropped 5; count of bases not matched to a gene: 13. This CDR3 comprises 17 residues. CDR3 sequence (DNA): TGTGCCAGCAGCCTCCTATCCGGACAGGGCGGCAATGAAAAACTGTTTTTT. This gives the protein CASSLLSGQGGNEKLFF.

Ten or more counts support this clonotype. V usage is TRBV7-2 and J usage is TRBJ2-3, with 9 positions matching TRBD2. This CDR3 region has 17 residues. Germline CDR1 reads SGHTA; CDR2 reads FQGNSA. Losses at the gene ends were 1 base for V and 6 bases for J; bases not matched to a gene: 11. The CDR3: CASSLEGRGGLVDTQYF. The CDR3, as DNA: TGTGCCAGCAGCTTAGAAGGGCGGGGGGGATTGGTGGATACGCAGTATTTT.

The chain uses TRBV6-1 and TRBJ1-1; D unresolved. Germline assignment: CDR1 MNHNS and CDR2 SASEGT. V gave up 4 bases and J gave up 2 bases, with 8 bases separating them. CDR3 length: 13 residues. CDR3 in amino acids: CASSVRSNTEAFF. The CDR3 DNA reads as TGTGCCAGCAGTGTCAGATCTAACACTGAAGCTTTCTTT.

The V gene is TRBV18, the J gene TRBJ2-7; a possible D gene is TRBD2 (5 bases). The germline V and J ends were trimmed by 1 base and 2 bases, with 12 bases remaining between them. This CDR3 contains 15 residues. CDR1 is KGHSH, CDR2 LQKENI, per germline. CDR3 loop: CASSPLEGSAYEQYF. CDR3 in DNA: TGTGCCAGCTCACCACTCGAGGGTTCTGCCTACGAGCAGTACTTC.

This clonotype has just a few counts. The J gene is TRBJ2-1, the V gene TRBV6-6; no clear D. Looked up from germline, CDR1 is MNHNY and CDR2 is SVGAGI (reference sequence). This CDR3 is 11 amino acids long. Trimming pared 0 bases from V and 13 bases from J, leaving 7 bases between. The CDR3 loop is CASSYSVGQFF. CDR3 DNA: TGTGCCAGCAGTTACTCTGTGGGACAGTTCTTC.

The gene calls are TRBV15 and TRBJ2-3, with TRBD1 identical over 7 bases. This CDR3 comprises 15 residues. V lost 5 bases and J lost 3; bases outside the gene matches: 8. Germline-derived CDR1 and CDR2 are LNHNV and YYDKDF (reference sequence). The CDR3 is CATSHRGFGTDTQYF. CDR3 nucleotides: TGTGCCACCAGCCACAGGGGATTCGGAACAGATACGCAGTATTTT.

This clonotype occurred a few times. The chain carries TRBV6-1 and TRBJ1-1; D may be TRBD1 (5 bases). Trimming stripped 7 bases from V and 0 bases from J, with 21 bases between. This CDR3 spans 17 amino acids. Germline V CDR1 and CDR2: MNHNS, SASEGT. The CDR3 is CASTGTAKKDMNTEAFF. For the CDR3, the DNA is TGTGCCAGCACCGGGACGGCTAAAAAAGATATGAACACTGAAGCTTTCTTT.

The chain uses TRBV4-1 and TRBJ2-3; D remains unclear. V was cut by 1 base and J by 2 bases, with 10 bases left in between. Looked up from germline, CDR1 is MGHRA and CDR2 is YSYEKL. The CDR3 length is 15 residues. CDR3 coding DNA: TGCGCCAGCAGCCAAGTCGCACAGCCCACAGATACGCAGTATTTT. Translated: CASSQVAQPTDTQYF.

This clonotype was seen a handful of times. The chain couples TRBV12-3 or TRBV12-4 to TRBJ1-1; D is unresolved. This CDR3 contains 11 residues. V was clipped by 8 bases and J by 6 bases, with 10 bases between them. The CDR3 loop is CASGVFSEAFF. The CDR3 DNA is TGTGCCAGCGGAGTGTTCTCTGAAGCTTTCTTT.

This clonotype was recorded at least ten times. The CDR3 bases are TGTGCCAGCAGCTCAAGGGACAGGGGGCAGGAGGAGACCCAGTACTTC. This encodes CASSSRDRGQEETQYF. The rearrangement joins TRBV11-3 to TRBJ2-5; 12 nucleotides align to TRBD1. The CDR3 length is 16 residues. V was clipped by 4 bases and J by 5 bases; unmatched bases: 8. The V gene's germline CDR1 is SGHNT and CDR2 YENEEA.

This clonotype was counted ten times or more. The chain recombines TRBV7-2 with TRBJ2-3; possible D gene TRBD1, 5 bases. Germline lookup yields CDR1 SGHTA and CDR2 FQGNSA. CDR3 length: 18 amino acids. Deletions cut 1 base from V and 5 bases from J, with 22 bases between. For the CDR3, the DNA is TGTGCCAGCAGCTTAGAATCCTGGGGCCGCAACACCGGAGATACGCAGTATTTT. This translates into CASSLESWGRNTGDTQYF.

This clonotype has only a few counts. The chain links TRBV27 to TRBJ1-1; D gene ambiguous. This CDR3 is 15 amino acids long. The V end lost 0 bases, the J end lost 0 bases, and 8 bases lay between the germline ends. The germline V gene has CDR1 MNHEY and CDR2 SMNVEV (reference sequence). In DNA, the CDR3 is TGTGCCAGCAGTTTATCCGGCAGCATGAACACTGAAGCTTTCTTT. Its protein is CASSLSGSMNTEAFF.

Here the CDR3 reads CASLLSPNTGELFF. CDR3 DNA: TGTGCCAGCCTCTTGTCCCCAAACACCGGGGAGCTGTTTTTT. The gene calls are TRBV7-6 and TRBJ2-2; D gene ambiguous. The CDR3 covers 14 residues. Deletions cut 8 bases from V and 2 bases from J, with 12 bases between. Germline CDR1 SGHVS, CDR2 FNYEAQ.

The V gene is TRBV6-6, the J gene TRBJ1-1; no clear D. CDR3 length: 13 amino acids. Trimming pared 2 bases from V and 3 bases from J, leaving 7 bases between. CDR1 and CDR2 (germline): MNHNY, SVGAGI (reference sequence). CDR3 loop: CASSYVGDTEAFF. CDR3 nucleotide sequence: TGTGCCAGCAGTTACGTAGGAGACACTGAAGCTTTCTTT.

The CDR3 nucleotides are TGCGCCAGCAGCCAAGCAAGGGGGCTCGCTGAAGCTTTCTTT. Translated, it gives CASSQARGLAEAFF. This chain joins TRBV4-1 and TRBJ1-1; 7 bases line up with TRBD1. CDR1 and CDR2 (germline): MGHRA, YSYEKL. The CDR3 runs 14 residues. V lost 1 base to trimming and J lost 6 bases; unmatched junction nucleotides: 5.

This clonotype has more than one count but fewer than ten. The chain joins TRBV27 to TRBJ2-7, with 8 bases matching TRBD1. Germline V gene lookup returns CDR1 MNHEY and CDR2 SMNVEV (reference sequence). The CDR3 sequence is 15 residues long. V lost 4 bases and J lost 3; bases outside the gene matches: 8. As DNA, the CDR3 is TGTGCCAGCAGTTCCTACAGGGGGGACATCTACGAGCAGTACGTC. This translates into CASSSYRGDIYEQYV.

This clonotype was seen a few times. The V call is TRBV7-8, the J call TRBJ2-3; 9 nucleotides agree with TRBD2. This CDR3 contains 15 residues. The J segment lost 6 bases and the V segment lost 5 bases, leaving 9 bases of the junction unmatched. Germline loops: CDR1 SGHVS, CDR2 FQNEAQ. The CDR3 region is CASSPPSGGRDTQYF. The CDR3 nucleotides are TGTGCCAGCAGCCCCCCAAGCGGGGGGCGGGATACGCAGTATTTT.

The rearrangement joins TRBV12-3 or TRBV12-4 to TRBJ2-1; D gene uncertain. Trimming pared 1 base from V and 6 bases from J, leaving 4 bases between. The length of the CDR3 is 12 residues. CDR3: CASSLVANEQFF. The CDR3 coding sequence is TGTGCCAGCAGTTTAGTGGCCAATGAGCAGTTCTTC.

The V and J genes are TRBV7-6 and TRBJ1-1; D is unresolved. Germline loops: CDR1 SGHVS, CDR2 FNYEAQ. V shed 9 bases and J shed 5 bases, with 7 bases lying between them. The CDR3 loop spans 10 amino acids. CDR3 nucleotide sequence: TGTGCCAGGGTACGGACTGAAGCTTTCTTT. Protein: CARVRTEAFF.

On this clonotype itself: At one end the junction does not follow the germline gene, possibly because of a read error. The chain employs TRBV6-2 or TRBV6-3 and TRBJ1-1; 9 bases are shared with TRBD1. The CDR3 spans 18 residues. CDR1 and CDR2 (germline): MNHEY, SVGEGT. CDR3 coding DNA: TGTGCCAGCAGTACCATTCTATCACAGGGGGCGCTGAACACTGAAGATTTCTTT. This gives the protein CASSTILSQGALNTEDFF.

This clonotype was recorded a few times. The V gene is TRBV28, the J gene TRBJ2-5; D call uncertain. The germline V gene encodes CDR1 MDHEN and CDR2 SYDVKM. Trimming took 6 bases from V and 7 from J, leaving 18 bases between them. CDR3 size: 14 residues. The CDR3 bases are TGTGCCAGCAGCCACCGGACGGAAGAGCGGACCCAGTACTTC. Its translation: CASSHRTEERTQYF.

The sample holds many counts of this clonotype. This chain uses TRBV12-3 or TRBV12-4 with TRBJ2-6; 10 positions match TRBD1. V was clipped by 6 bases and J by 0 bases; unmatched bases: 8. The CDR3 is 18 amino acids. CDR3 DNA: TGTGCCAGCAGCGGCCCCGGGACAGGGGCCTCTGGGGCCAACGTCCTGACTTTC. This sequence encodes CASSGPGTGASGANVLTF.

This chain links TRBV7-2 with TRBJ2-7; D unclear. The CDR3 contains 13 residues. Trimming took 5 bases from V and 9 from J, leaving 17 bases between them. Germline V gene sequence: CDR1 SGHTA, CDR2 FQGNSA. CDR3 protein: CASSPSRSFGQYF. The CDR3 DNA reads as TGTGCCAGCAGCCCTTCCCGGTCCTTTGGGCAGTACTTC.